This T cell receptor (beta chain) was recovered during a study of neurological immune-mediated disorders. This clonotype has at least ten counts. Its antigen remains unknown. Each CDR3 protein is one row after TCRdb ran MiXCR on the 5' RACE reads. The profile shows around 61,000 distinct CDR3 sequences, approximately 5.3% of them singletons. The germline V and J ends were trimmed by 1 base and 0 bases, with 9 bases remaining between them. This CDR3 has 16 residues. Germline V gene sequence: CDR1 LGHNA, CDR2 YNFKEQ. Points from the study as a whole: Phylogenetic grouping assigned the repertoires of 18 of 34 multiple sclerosis patients to a single related-CDR3 cluster, representing a possible signature.

The receptor was derived from a human donor with multiple sclerosis. The donor label of this sample is uncertain. J is TRBJ1-4 and V is TRBV4-2; D not resolved. The sample comprised PBMCs. Here the CDR3 reads CASSQGTGATNEKLFF. CDR3 sequence (DNA): TGTGCCAGCAGCCAAGGGACCGGGGCAACTAATGAAAAACTGTTTTTT.